This T cell receptor (beta chain) comes out of a study of blood T cells in healthy people across ages. Study-level findings and limits: Getting older went along with TCR beta diversity per million T cells dropping roughly linearly.

PCR was performed a second time for roughly 7 to 11 cycles using a sample-barcoded 5' primer and a J-beta primer mix. MiXCR was run by TCRdb on the 5' RACE reads, yielding one entry per CDR3 protein. The data hold hundreds of thousands of distinct CDR3 sequences, with more than 35% observed a single time. The germline gives CDR1 ENHRY, CDR2 SYGVKD. V was shortened by 0 bases and J by 1 base, with 15 bases between the two germline ends. The CDR3 is 18 residues long. This clonotype showed up just a few times. The antigen remains unidentified. The sample taken for sequencing was blood. This sequence joins TRBV10-3 and TRBJ2-2; D uncertain. The origin of this receptor is a man older than 75 in good health. The CDR3 loop is CAISESDGRLMNTGELFF. The CDR3 DNA reads as TGTGCCATCAGTGAGTCTGACGGCAGGTTAATGAACACCGGGGAGCTGTTTTTT.